Listed here are 10 T cell receptor beta chains from one sample, sequenced in a study of CD8 T cells in Susac syndrome. It was with random hexamers that roughly 0.45 to 1 ug RNA was reverse transcribed. Using its own MiXCR run on the immunoSEQ multiplex PCR reads, TCRdb lists one record per CDR3 protein. The repertoire holds roughly 160,000 distinct CDR3 sequences, with about 95% as singletons. Specimen: CD4+ T cells from PBMCs. These receptors were taken from a human donor in good health.

V usage is TRBV30 and J usage is TRBJ2-7, with 7 bases lining up with TRBD1. This CDR3 is 12 amino acids long. The V segment lost 5 bases and the J segment 4 bases; nucleotides outside the gene matches: 5. Germline CDR1 reads GTSNPN; CDR2 reads SVGIG (reference sequence). CDR3 sequence reads: CAWGGQRYEQYF. The CDR3 bases are TGTGCCTGGGGGGGACAGCGATACGAGCAGTACTTC.

This clonotype was detected once. The chain carries TRBV20-1 and TRBJ2-5, with TRBD1 identical over 8 bases. CDR1 and CDR2 from the germline V gene are DFQATT and SNEGSKA (reference sequence). There are 13 residues in the CDR3. Unmatched junction bases numbered 5, after V lost 3 bases and J lost 5 bases. The DNA of the CDR3 is TGCAGTGCTAGCCAGGGGGCAAGGGAGACCCAGTACTTC. Translating it yields CSASQGARETQYF.

The table lists this clonotype with a few counts. The chain has TRBV3-1 and TRBJ1-1, with D unresolved. CDR1 and CDR2 from the germline V gene are LGHDT and YNNKEL (reference sequence). This CDR3 has 13 residues. V lost 4 bases, J lost 0 bases, and 6 bases lay in between. CDR3 nucleotide sequence: TGTGCCAGCAGCCTTGCAATGAACACTGAAGCTTTCTTT. Its translation is CASSLAMNTEAFF.

J is TRBJ2-5 and V is TRBV3-1, with D tentatively TRBD2 (5 bases). CDR3 size: 17 residues. V lost 0 bases, J lost 1 base, and 15 bases lay in between. Germline-derived CDR1 and CDR2 are LGHDT and YNNKEL (reference sequence). The CDR3 DNA follows: TGTGCCAGCAGCCAAGAGAGGCTAGCTCATTTCCAAGAGACCCAGTACTTC. This encodes CASSQERLAHFQETQYF.

The chain is built from TRBV4-3 and TRBJ2-7; a weak D match, TRBD1 (5 bases). Between the trimmed V and J ends, which lost 2 bases and 5 bases, there was a span of 10 bases. The CDR3 contains 13 residues. Germline CDR1 reads LGHNA; CDR2 reads YSLEER. CDR3 nucleotides: TGCGCCAGCAGCCAACGACAAGGGGACGAGCAGTACTTC. Encoded protein: CASSQRQGDEQYF.

J is TRBJ1-1 and V is TRBV30; the D gene is possibly TRBD1 (6 bases). V lost 3 bases and J lost 5, with 13 bases in between. Germline-derived CDR1 and CDR2 are GTSNPN and SVGIG (reference sequence). The CDR3 extends over 13 amino acids. The CDR3 DNA sequence: TGTGCCTGGAGAAGGGGGGATAAGACTGAAGCTTTCTTT. Residues: CAWRRGDKTEAFF. Full variable domain (remainder filled in from reference TRBV30 and TRBJ1-1): SQTIHQWPATLVQPVGSPLSLECTVEGTSNPNLYWYRQAAGRGLQLLFYSVGIGQISSEVPQNLSASRPQDRQFILSSKKLLLSDSGFYLCAWRRGDKTEAFFGQGTRLTVV.

The rearrangement links TRBV6-5 to TRBJ1-6; D uncertain. Per germline, CDR1 MNHEY and CDR2 SVGAGI. V was trimmed by 5 bases and J by 10 bases, leaving 15 bases between them. The CDR3 is 14 amino acids. As DNA, the CDR3 is TGTGCCAGCAGTGCTCCCGGTGGATCCTCACCCCTCCACTTT. This encodes CASSAPGGSSPLHF.

The chain recombines TRBV15 with TRBJ2-3; no clear D. Germline V lookup: CDR1 LNHNV, CDR2 YYDKDF (reference sequence). Trimming cost V 0 bases and J 0 bases, with 13 bases left between them. CDR3 length: 17 residues. The chain's CDR3 is CATSRDQPGSSTDTQYF. Here the CDR3 DNA reads TGTGCCACCAGCAGAGATCAGCCAGGCAGTAGCACAGATACGCAGTATTTT. Drawing the rest from reference TRBV15 and TRBJ2-3, the complete variable domain is DAMVIQNPRYQVTQFGKPVTLSCSQTLNHNVMYWYQQKSSQAPKLLFHYYDKDFNNEADTPDNFQSRRPNTSFCFLDIRSPGLGDTAMYLCATSRDQPGSSTDTQYFGPGTRLTVL.

The chain recombines TRBV29-1 with TRBJ1-2; 7 bases are a match to TRBD1. CDR1 and CDR2 (germline): SQVTM, ANQGSEA. V gave up 6 bases and J gave up 4 bases; unmatched junction bases: 8. The CDR3 has 13 amino acids. CDR3 region: CSVLRDSLYGYTF. CDR3 coding DNA: TGCAGCGTACTCCGGGACAGCCTCTATGGCTACACCTTC.

V and J are TRBV20-1 and TRBJ2-7; D possibly matches TRBD1 or TRBD2 (5 bases each). V shed 0 bases and J shed 4 bases, with 19 bases lying between them. Germline loops: CDR1 DFQATT, CDR2 SNEGSKA (reference sequence). The CDR3 spans 16 residues. In DNA, the CDR3 is TGCAGTGCTAGAGATGGGCAGGCAGGGAGTCTGTACGAGCAGTACTTC. This sequence encodes CSARDGQAGSLYEQYF.